The subject of this entry is one TCR beta chain. The junction departs from the called germline gene at one end, perhaps through a read error. The data originate from a study of immune evolution from preneoplasia to lung adenocarcinoma. The assay was immunoSEQ multiplex PCR, and TCRdb's table has in-frame clones only and misses some. The repertoire has roughly 13,000 clones, about four fifths of them found once; the top ten carry approximately 4.5%. Between the mid-2010s and the late 2010s, patients underwent resection in Japan or China. The CDR3 runs 15 residues. Germline CDR1 and CDR2: SGHTA and FQGTGA.

The receptor comes from a person aged 65-85 years with lung adenocarcinoma. The sample taken for sequencing was FFPE minimally invasive lung adenocarcinoma tissue. The V and J genes are TRBV7-3 and TRBJ2-2, with unresolved D. CDR3 sequence: CAGSSRRANTGELFF. CDR3 bases: TGTGCCGGCAGCTCTCGTCGGGCGAACACCGGGGAGCTGTTTTTT.